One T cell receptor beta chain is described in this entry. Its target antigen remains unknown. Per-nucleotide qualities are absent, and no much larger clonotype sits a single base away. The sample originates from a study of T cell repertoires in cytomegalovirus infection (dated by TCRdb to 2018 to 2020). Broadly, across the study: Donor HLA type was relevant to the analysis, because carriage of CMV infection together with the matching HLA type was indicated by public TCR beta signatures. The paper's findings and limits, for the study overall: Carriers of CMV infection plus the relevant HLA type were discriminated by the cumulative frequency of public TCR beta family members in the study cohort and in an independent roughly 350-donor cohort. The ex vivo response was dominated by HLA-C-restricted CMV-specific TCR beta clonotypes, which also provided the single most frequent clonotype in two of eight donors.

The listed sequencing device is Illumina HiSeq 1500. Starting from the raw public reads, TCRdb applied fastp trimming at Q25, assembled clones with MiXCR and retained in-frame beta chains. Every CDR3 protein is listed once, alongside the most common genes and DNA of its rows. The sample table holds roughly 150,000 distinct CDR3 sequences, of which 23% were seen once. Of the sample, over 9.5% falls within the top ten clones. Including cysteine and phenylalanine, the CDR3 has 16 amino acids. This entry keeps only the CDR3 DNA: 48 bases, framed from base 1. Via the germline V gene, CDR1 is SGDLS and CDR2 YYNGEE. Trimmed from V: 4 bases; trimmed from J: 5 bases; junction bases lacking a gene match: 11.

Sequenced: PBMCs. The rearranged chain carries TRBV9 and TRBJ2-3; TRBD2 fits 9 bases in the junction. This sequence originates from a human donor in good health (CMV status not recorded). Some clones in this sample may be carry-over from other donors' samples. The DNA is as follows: TGTGCCAGCAGCTCTCAAGCGGGAGGCGGAGAAGATACGCAGTATTTT. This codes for CASSSQAGGGEDTQYF.